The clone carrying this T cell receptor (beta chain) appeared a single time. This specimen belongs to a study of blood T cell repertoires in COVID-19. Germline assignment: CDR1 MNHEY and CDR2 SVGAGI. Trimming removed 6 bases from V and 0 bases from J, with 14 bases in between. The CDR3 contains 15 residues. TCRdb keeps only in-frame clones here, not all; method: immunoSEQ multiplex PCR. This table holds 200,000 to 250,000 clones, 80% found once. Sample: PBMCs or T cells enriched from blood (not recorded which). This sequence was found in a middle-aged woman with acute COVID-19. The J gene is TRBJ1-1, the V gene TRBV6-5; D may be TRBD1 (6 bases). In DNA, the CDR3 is TGTGCCAGCAGCTACGACAGGACACTGAACACTGAAGCTTTCTTT. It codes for CASSYDRTLNTEAFF.